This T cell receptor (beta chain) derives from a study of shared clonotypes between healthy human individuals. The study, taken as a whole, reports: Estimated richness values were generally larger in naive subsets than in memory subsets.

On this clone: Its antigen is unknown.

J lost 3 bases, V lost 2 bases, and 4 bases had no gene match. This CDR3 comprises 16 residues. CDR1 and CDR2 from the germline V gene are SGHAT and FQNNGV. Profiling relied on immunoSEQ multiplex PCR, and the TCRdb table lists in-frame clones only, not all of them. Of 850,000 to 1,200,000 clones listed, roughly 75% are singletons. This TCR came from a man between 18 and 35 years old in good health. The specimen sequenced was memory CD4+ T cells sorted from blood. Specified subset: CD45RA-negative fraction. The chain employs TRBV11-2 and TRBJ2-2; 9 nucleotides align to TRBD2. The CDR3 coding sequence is TGTGCCAGCAGCTTAATGCGGGGGGGATACACCGGGGAGCTGTTTTTT. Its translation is CASSLMRGGYTGELFF.